In this sample, the clone carrying this T cell receptor beta chain turned up a few times. Its antigen is undetermined. Combining a sample-barcoded 5' primer with a J-beta primer mix, a second PCR ran for about 7 to 11 cycles. MiXCR, run by TCRdb on the 5' RACE reads, gives a single entry per CDR3 protein. The sample contains under 2 million distinct CDR3 sequences, about 32% of which appear only once. The data were obtained in a study of blood T cells in healthy people across ages. Study information: Using template switching, researchers captured about one barcoded beta molecule for each two T cells.

This CDR3 has 16 residues. CDR1 is MNHNS and CDR2 is SASEGT in the germline V gene. Trimming shortened V by 5 bases and J by 6 bases, and 19 bases separated the two germline ends. Study results and limitations: A strong correlation between TCR beta diversity and naive T cell percentage was seen. In the absence of known donor CMV status, changes in expanded clonotypes were possibly confounded. It was held that the diversity estimates obtained from one million T cells were underestimates.

Sequenced sample: blood. The chain joins TRBV6-1 to TRBJ2-2, with TRBD1 as a possible D gene (6 bases). This TCR was sampled from a woman aged 25 to 45 in good health. The CDR3 bases are TGTGCCAGCAGTATCGACAGGTCCTTCCCCCCCGGGGAGCTGTTTTTT. Encoded protein: CASSIDRSFPPGELFF.